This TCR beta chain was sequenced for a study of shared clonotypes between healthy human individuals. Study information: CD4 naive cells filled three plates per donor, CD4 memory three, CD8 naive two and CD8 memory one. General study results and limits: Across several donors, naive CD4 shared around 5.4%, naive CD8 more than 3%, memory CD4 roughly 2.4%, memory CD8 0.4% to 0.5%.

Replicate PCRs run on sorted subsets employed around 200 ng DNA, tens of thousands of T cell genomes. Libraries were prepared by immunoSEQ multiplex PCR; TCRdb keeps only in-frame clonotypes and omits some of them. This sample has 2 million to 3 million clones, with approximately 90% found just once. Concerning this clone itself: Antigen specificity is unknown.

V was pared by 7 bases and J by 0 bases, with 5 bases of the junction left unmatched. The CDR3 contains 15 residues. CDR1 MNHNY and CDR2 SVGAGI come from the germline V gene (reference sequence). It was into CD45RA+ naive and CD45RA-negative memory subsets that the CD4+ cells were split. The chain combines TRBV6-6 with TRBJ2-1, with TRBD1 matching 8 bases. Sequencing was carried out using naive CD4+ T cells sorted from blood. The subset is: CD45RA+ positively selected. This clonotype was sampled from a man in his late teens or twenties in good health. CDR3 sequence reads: CASTLGTGSYNEQFF. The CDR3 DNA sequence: TGTGCCAGCACCCTCGGGACAGGCTCCTACAATGAGCAGTTCTTC.